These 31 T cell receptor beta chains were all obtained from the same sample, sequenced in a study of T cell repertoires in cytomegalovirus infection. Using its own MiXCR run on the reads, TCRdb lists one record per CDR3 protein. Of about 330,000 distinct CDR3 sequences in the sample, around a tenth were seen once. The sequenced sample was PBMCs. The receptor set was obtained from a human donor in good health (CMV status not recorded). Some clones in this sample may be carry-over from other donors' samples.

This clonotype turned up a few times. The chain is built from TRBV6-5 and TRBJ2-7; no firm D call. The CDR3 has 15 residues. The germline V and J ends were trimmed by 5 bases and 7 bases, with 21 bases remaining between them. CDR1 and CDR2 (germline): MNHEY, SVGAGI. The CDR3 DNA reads TGTGCCAGCAGTCCGGACCAGGTTGCCTCGAGGGAGCAGTACTTC. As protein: CASSPDQVASREQYF.

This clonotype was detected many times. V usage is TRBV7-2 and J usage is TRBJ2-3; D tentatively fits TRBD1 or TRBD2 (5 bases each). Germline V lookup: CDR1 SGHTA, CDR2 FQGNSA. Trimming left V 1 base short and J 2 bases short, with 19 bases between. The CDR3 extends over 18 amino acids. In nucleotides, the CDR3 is TGTGCCAGCAGCTTAGGGGGGAGACTCCGGCGGGTCACAGATACGCAGTATTTT. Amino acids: CASSLGGRLRRVTDTQYF.

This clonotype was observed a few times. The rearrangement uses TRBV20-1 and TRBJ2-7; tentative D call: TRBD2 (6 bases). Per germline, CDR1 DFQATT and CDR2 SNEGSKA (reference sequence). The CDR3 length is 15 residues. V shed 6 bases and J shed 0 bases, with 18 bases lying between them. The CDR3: CSAPRMEGISYEQYF. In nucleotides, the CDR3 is TGCAGTGCCCCTAGAATGGAGGGTATCTCCTACGAGCAGTACTTC.

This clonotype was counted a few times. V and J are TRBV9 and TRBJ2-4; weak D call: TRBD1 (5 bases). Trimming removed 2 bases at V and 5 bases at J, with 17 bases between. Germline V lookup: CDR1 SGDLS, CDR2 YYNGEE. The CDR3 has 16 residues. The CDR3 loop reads CASSVTPGLGENIQYF. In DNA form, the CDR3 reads TGTGCCAGCAGCGTTACACCGGGCCTAGGGGAAAACATTCAGTACTTC.

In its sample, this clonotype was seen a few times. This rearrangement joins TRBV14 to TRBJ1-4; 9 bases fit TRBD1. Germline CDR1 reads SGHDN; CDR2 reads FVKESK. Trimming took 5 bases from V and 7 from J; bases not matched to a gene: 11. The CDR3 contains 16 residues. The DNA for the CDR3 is TGTGCCAGCAGCTCGGGAACAGGGGGCTTCGGTGAAAAACTGTTTTTT. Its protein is CASSSGTGGFGEKLFF.

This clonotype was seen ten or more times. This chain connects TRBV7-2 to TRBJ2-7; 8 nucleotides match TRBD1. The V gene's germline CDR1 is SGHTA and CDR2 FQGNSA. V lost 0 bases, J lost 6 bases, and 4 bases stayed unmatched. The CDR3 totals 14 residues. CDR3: CASSLAQGAGEQYF. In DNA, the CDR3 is TGTGCCAGCAGCTTAGCGCAGGGGGCGGGCGAGCAGTACTTC.

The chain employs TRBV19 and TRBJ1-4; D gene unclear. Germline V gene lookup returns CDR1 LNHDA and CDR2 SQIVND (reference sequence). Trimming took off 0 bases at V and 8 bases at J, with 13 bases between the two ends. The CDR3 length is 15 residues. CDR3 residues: CASSIDAVRREKLFF. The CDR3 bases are TGTGCCAGTAGTATAGACGCGGTCCGGCGAGAAAAACTGTTTTTT. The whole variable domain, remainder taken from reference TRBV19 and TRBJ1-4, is DGGITQSPKYLFRKEGQNVTLSCEQNLNHDAMYWYRQDPGQGLRLIYYSQIVNDFQKGDIAEGYSVSREKKESFPLTVTSAQKNPTAFYLCASSIDAVRREKLFFGSGTQLSVL.

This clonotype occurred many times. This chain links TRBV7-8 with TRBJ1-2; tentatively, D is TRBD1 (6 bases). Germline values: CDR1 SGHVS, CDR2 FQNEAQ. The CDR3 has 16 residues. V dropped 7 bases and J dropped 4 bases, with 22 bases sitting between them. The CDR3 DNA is TGTGCCAGCACCCCCCGCGGGGACATCTCGATCTATGGCTACACCTTC. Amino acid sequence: CASTPRGDISIYGYTF.

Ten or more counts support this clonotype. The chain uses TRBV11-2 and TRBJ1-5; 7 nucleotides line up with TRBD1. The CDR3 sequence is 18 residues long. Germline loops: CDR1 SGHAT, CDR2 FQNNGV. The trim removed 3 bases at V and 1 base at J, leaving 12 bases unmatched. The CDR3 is CASSFDREEYLSNQPQHF. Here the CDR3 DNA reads TGTGCCAGCAGCTTCGACAGGGAAGAATATTTGAGCAATCAGCCCCAGCATTTT.

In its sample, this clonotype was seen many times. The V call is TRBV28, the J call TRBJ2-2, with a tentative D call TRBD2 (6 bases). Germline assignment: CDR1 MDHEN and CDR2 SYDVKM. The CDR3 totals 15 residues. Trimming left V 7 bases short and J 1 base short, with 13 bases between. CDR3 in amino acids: CASIIGGKNTGELFF. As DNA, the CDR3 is TGTGCCAGCATCATTGGGGGGAAGAACACCGGGGAGCTGTTTTTT.

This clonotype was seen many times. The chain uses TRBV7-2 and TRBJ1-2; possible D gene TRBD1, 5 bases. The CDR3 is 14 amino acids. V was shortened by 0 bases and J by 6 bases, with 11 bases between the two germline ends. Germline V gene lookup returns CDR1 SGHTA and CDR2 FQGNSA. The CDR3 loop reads CASSLAPGGDGYTF. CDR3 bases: TGTGCCAGCAGCTTAGCGCCGGGAGGGGATGGCTACACCTTC.

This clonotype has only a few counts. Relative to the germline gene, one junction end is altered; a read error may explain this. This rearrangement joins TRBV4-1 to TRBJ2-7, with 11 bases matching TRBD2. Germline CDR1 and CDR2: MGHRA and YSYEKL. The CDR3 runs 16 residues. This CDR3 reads CASSQHGTSGSYEQYF. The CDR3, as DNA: TGTGCCAGCAGCCAACATGGGACTAGCGGATCCTACGAGCAGTACTTC.

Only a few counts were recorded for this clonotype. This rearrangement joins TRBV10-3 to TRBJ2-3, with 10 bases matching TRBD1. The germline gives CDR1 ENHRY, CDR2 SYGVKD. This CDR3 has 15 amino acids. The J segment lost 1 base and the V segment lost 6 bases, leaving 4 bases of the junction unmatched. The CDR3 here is CAIRSDRGRTDTQYF. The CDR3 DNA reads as TGTGCCATCAGGAGCGACAGGGGGCGCACAGATACGCAGTATTTT.

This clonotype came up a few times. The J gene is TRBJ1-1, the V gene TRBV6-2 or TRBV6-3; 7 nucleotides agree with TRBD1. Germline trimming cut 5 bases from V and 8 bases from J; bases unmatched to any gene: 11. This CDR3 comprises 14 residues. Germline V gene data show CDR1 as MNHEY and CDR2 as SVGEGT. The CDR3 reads CASSPQGDILEAFF. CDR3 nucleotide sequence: TGTGCCAGCAGTCCCCAGGGGGATATCCTGGAAGCTTTCTTT.

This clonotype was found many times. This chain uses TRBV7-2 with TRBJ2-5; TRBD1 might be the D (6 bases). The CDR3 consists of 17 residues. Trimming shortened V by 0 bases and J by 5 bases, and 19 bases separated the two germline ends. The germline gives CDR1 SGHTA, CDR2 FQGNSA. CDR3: CASSLAGRDKGLETQYF. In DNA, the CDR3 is TGTGCCAGCAGCTTAGCCGGCCGGGACAAGGGATTGGAGACCCAGTACTTC.

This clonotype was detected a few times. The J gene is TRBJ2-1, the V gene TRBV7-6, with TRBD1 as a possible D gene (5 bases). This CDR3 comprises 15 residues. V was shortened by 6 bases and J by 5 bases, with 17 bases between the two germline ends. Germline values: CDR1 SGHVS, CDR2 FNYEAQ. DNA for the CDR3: TGTGCCAGCAGTCTAAGGGGCCCTCCCGACAATGAGCAGTTCTTC. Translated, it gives CASSLRGPPDNEQFF.

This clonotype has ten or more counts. CDR3 residues: CASSLGRSYNEQFF. In DNA form, the CDR3 reads TGCGCCAGCAGCCTGGGGCGCTCCTACAATGAGCAGTTCTTC. V gene TRBV4-3 combines with J gene TRBJ2-1, with D perhaps matching TRBD1 (5 bases). CDR1 LGHNA and CDR2 YSLEER come from the germline V gene. The length of the CDR3 is 14 residues. V was clipped by 4 bases and J by 0 bases, with 7 bases between them.

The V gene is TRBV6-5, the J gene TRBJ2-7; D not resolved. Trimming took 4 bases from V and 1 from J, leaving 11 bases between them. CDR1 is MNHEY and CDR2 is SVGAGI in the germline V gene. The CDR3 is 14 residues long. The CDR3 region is CASSSRIYSYEQYF. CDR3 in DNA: TGTGCCAGCAGTTCTAGAATTTATTCCTACGAGCAGTACTTC.

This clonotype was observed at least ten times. The CDR3 DNA reads as TGTGCCAGCAGTACTTTCTGGGACAGGAGGAACACTGAAGCTTTCTTT. It is translated as CASSTFWDRRNTEAFF. The J gene is TRBJ1-1, the V gene TRBV28; 8 nucleotides match TRBD1. Germline V gives CDR1 MDHEN, CDR2 SYDVKM. J lost 1 base, V lost 5 bases, and 9 bases had no gene match. The CDR3 sequence is 16 residues long.

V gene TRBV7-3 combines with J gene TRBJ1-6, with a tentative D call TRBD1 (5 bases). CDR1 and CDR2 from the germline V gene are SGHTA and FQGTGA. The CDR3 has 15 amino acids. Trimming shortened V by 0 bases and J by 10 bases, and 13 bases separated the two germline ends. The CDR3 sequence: CASSLTWQGHSPLHF. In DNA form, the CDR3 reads TGTGCCAGCAGCTTAACCTGGCAGGGTCACTCACCCCTCCACTTT.

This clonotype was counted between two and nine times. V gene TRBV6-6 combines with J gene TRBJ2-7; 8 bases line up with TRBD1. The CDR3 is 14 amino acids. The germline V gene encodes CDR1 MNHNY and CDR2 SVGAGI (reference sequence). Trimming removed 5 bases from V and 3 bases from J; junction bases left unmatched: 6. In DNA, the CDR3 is TGTGCCAGCAGTAAGGGACAGGTTTTCTACGAGCAGTACTTC. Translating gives CASSKGQVFYEQYF.

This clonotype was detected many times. CDR3 in amino acids: CASSLETLGGELFF. The CDR3 nucleotides are TGTGCCAGCAGCTTAGAGACGCTCGGCGGGGAGCTGTTTTTT. The genes are TRBV7-4 and TRBJ2-2, with D unresolved. The CDR3 is made up of 14 amino acids. CDR1 SGHVT and CDR2 SQSDAQ come from the germline V gene. V was trimmed by 1 base and J by 7 bases, leaving 10 bases between them.

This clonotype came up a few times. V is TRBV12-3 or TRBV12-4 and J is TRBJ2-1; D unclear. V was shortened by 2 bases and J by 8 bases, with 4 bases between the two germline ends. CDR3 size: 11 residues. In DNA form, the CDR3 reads TGTGCCAGCAGTTTACCCCATGAGCAGTTCTTC. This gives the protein CASSLPHEQFF.

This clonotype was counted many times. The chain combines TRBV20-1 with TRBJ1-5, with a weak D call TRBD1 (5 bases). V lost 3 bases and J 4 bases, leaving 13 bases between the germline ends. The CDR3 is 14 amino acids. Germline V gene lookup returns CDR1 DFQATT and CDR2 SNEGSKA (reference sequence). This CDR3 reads CSASGGRGNQPQHF. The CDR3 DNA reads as TGCAGTGCTAGTGGGGGACGGGGAAATCAGCCCCAGCATTTT.

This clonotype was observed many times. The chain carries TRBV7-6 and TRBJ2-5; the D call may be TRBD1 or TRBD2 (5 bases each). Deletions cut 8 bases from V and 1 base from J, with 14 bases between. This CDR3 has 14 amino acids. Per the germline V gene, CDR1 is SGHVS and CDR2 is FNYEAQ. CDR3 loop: CASARGGPQETQYF. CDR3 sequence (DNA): TGTGCCAGCGCGAGGGGCGGACCCCAAGAGACCCAGTACTTC.

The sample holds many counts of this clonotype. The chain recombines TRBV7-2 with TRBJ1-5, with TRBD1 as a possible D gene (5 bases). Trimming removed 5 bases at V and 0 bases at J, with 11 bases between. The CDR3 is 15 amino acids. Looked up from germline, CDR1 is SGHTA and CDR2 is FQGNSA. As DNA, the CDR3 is TGTGCCAGCAGCCTGACAGCGGATAGCAATCAGCCCCAGCATTTT. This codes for CASSLTADSNQPQHF. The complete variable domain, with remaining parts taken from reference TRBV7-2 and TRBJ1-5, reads GAGVSQSPSNKVTEKGKDVELRCDPISGHTALYWYRQSLGQGLEFLIYFQGNSAPDKSGLPSDRFSAERTGGSVSTLTIQRTQQEDSAVYLCASSLTADSNQPQHFGDGTRLSIL.

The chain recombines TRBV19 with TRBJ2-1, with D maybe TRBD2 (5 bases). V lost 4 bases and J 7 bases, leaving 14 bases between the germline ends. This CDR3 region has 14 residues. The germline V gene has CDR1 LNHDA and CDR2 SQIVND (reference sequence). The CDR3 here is CASSTTIRGNEQFF. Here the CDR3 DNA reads TGTGCCAGTAGTACGACAATACGAGGGAATGAGCAGTTCTTC.

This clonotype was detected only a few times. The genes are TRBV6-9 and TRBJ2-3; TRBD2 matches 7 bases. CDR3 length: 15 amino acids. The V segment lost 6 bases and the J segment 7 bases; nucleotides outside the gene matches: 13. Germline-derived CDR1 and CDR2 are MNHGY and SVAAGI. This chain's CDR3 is CASSPPRGSRHTQYF. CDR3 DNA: TGTGCCAGCAGCCCTCCTCGCGGGAGTCGCCATACGCAGTATTTT.

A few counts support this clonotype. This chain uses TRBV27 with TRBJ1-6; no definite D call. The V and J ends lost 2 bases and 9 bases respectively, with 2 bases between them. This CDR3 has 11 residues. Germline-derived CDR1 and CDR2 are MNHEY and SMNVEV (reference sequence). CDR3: CASSLLSPLHF. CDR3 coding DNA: TGTGCCAGCAGTTTACTTTCACCCCTCCACTTT.

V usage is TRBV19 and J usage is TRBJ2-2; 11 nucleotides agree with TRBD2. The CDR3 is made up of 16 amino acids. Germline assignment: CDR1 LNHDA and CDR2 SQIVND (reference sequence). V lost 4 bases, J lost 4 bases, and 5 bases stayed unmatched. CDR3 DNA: TGTGCCAGTAGTACAAGACTAGCGGGGATCACCGGGGAGCTGTTTTTT. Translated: CASSTRLAGITGELFF.

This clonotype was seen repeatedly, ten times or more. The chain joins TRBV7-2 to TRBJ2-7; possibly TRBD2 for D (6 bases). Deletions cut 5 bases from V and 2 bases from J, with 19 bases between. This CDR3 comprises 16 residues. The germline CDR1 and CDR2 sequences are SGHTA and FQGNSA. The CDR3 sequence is CASSPRIAGLPYEQYF. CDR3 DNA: TGTGCCAGCAGCCCCCGGATAGCAGGACTACCCTACGAGCAGTACTTC.